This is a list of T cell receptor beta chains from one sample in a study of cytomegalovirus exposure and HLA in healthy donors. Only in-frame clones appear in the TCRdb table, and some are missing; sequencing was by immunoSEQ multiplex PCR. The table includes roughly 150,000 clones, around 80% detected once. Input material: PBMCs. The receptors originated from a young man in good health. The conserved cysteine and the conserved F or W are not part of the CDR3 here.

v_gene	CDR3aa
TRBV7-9	SSSAKMTSYNEQF
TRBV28	ASSLDRRTGERYQPQH
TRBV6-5	ASSKMTEPGYT
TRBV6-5	ASSYSGTAVNEKLF
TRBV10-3	AISSGTSGLTNEQF
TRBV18	ASSPQTGSYEQY
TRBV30	AWNRADQPQH
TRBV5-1	ASSPFEGEAF
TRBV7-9	ASSLPGLAGGPRELF
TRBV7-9	SSSSRTSGTDTQY
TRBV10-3	AISEWTGPTGELF
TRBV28	ATGGNSYEQY
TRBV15	ATSRELTGGPADTDTQY
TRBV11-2	ASSLPPQPQH
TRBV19	ASSARTSGRDEQF
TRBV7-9	SSSFMGEGLEQY
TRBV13	ASSFSDEQF
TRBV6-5	ASSPPRAHEAF
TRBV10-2	ASMQTVYGYGYT
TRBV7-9	ASSLGGGETEAF
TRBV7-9	ASSFTGISYEQY
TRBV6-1	ASRSFGTGELF
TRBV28	ASSPRGLDEQY
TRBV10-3	AISERAPFIAGGPYEQY
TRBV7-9	ASSLAPDSPFLTQY
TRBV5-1	ASRFFGGRSYEQY